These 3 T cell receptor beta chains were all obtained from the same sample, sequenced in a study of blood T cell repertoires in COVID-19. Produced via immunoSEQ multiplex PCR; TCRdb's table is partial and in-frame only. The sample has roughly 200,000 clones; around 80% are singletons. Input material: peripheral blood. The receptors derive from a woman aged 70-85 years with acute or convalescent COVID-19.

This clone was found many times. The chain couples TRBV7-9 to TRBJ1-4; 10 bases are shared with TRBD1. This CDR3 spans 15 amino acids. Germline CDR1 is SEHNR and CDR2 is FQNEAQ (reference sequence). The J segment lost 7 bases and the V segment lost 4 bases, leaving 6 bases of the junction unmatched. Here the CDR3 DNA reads TGTGCCAGCAGCTCAGGACAGGGGGATACTGAAAAACTGTTTTTT. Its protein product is CASSSGQGDTEKLFF.

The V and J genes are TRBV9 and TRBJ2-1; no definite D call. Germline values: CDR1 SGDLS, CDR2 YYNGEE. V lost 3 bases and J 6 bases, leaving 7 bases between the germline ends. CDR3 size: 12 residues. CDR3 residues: CASSARSNEQFF. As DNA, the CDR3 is TGTGCCAGCAGCGCTAGGAGCAATGAGCAGTTCTTC.

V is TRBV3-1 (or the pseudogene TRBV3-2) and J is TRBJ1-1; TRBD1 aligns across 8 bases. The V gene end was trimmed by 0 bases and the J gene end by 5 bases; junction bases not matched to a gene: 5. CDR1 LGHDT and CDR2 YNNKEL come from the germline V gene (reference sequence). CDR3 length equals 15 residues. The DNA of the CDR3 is TGTGCCAGCAGCCAAGACGGGACAGGAGGAACTGAAGCTTTCTTT. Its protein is CASSQDGTGGTEAFF.